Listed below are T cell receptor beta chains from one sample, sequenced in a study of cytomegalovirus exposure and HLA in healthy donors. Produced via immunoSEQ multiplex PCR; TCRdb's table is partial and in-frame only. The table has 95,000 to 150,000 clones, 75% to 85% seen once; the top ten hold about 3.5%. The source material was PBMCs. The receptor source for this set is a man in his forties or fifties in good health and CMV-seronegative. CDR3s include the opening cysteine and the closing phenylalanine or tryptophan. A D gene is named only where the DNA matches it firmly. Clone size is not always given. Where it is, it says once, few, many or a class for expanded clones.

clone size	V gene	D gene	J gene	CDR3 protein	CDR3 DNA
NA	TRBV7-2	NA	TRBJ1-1	CASSLVGVRQSTEAFF	TGTGCCAGCAGCTTAGTCGGGGTTAGGCAGAGCACTGAAGCTTTCTTT
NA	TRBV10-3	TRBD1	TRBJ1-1	CAISEGVRDRARHFF	TGTGCCATCAGCGAAGGTGTACGGGACAGGGCCCGTCATTTCTTT
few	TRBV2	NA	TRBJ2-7	CASSGQESYEQYF	TGTGCCAGCAGTGGACAGGAATCCTACGAGCAGTACTTC
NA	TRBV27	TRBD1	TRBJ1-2	CASSWGQRFPYGYTF	TGTGCCAGCAGCTGGGGACAGAGATTCCCCTATGGCTACACCTTC
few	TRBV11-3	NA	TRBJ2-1	CASSLVLFGDSNEQFF	TGTGCCAGCAGCTTAGTATTGTTCGGGGACTCCAATGAGCAGTTCTTC
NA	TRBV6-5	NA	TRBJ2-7	CAVQGTRDTRYEQYF	TGTGCCGTCCAGGGGACCCGCGACACCCGTTACGAGCAGTACTTC
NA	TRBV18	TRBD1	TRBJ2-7	CASSLPGTGAPYEQYF	TGTGCCAGCTCATTACCCGGGACAGGGGCCCCCTACGAGCAGTACTTC
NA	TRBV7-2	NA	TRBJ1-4	CASSLAHGDSNEKLFF	TGTGCCAGCAGCTTAGCGCACGGGGATTCTAATGAAAAACTGTTTTTT
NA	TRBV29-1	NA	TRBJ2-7	CSVRQTYEQYF	TGCAGCGTCCGACAGACCTACGAGCAGTACTTC
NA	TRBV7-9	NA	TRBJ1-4	CASSSGGDEKLFF	TGTGCCAGCAGCTCGGGGGGGGATGAAAAACTGTTTTTT
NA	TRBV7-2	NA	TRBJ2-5	CASSPATGEETQYF	TGTGCCAGCAGCCCCGCGACGGGGGAAGAGACCCAGTACTTC
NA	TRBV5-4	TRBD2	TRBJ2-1	CASSFGGGLTVRATNEQFF	TGTGCCAGCAGCTTCGGGGGGGGCCTTACGGTTCGGGCCACGAATGAGCAGTTCTTC
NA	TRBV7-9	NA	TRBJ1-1	CASSGDSNTEAFF	TGTGCCAGCAGCGGTGACAGTAACACTGAAGCTTTCTTT
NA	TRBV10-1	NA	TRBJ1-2	CASSKRNRENGYTF	TGCGCCAGCAGTAAGAGAAATCGAGAGAATGGCTACACCTTC
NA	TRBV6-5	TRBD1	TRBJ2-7	CASKGAAPSYEQYF	TGTGCCAGCAAGGGGGCAGCTCCATCCTACGAGCAGTACTTC
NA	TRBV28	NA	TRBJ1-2	CASSLGIFYGYTF	TGTGCCAGCAGTTTGGGCATTTTCTATGGCTACACCTTC
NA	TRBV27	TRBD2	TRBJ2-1	CASSLWGGNEQFF	TGTGCCAGCAGTTTATGGGGGGGCAATGAGCAGTTCTTC
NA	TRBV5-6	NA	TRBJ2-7	CASSYGLYEQYF	TGTGCCAGCAGCTACGGACTCTACGAGCAGTACTTC
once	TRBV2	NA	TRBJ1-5	CASSERGGSNQPQHF	TGTGCCAGCAGTGAGAGGGGGGGGAGTAATCAGCCCCAGCATTTT
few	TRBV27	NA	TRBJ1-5	CASSSGARGRNQPQHF	TGTGCCAGCAGTTCAGGTGCCAGGGGTCGCAATCAGCCCCAGCATTTT
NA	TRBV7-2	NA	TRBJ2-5	CASRLARDFGETQYF	TGTGCCAGCAGACTAGCCCGGGATTTCGGGGAGACCCAGTACTTC
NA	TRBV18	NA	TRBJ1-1	CASSPFTGSTEAFF	TGTGCCAGCTCACCTTTTACAGGGAGCACTGAAGCTTTCTTT
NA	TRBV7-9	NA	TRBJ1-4	CASSTRFGATNEKLFF	TGTGCCAGCAGCACCCGTTTTGGTGCGACTAATGAAAAACTGTTTTTT
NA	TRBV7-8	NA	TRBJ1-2	CASSFETATNSYGYTF	TGTGCCAGCAGCTTTGAGACAGCGACAAACTCCTATGGCTACACCTTC
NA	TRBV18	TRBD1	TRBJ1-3	CASSPGTAGNTIYF	TGTGCCAGCTCCCCCGGGACAGCCGGAAACACCATATATTTT
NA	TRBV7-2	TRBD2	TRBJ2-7	CASRTRAGLAYEQYF	TGTGCCAGCAGGACTAGAGCGGGACTGGCCTACGAGCAGTACTTC
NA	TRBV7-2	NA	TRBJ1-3	CASSLAGHVSSGNTIYF	TGTGCCAGCAGCTTAGCCGGACACGTCAGCTCTGGAAACACCATATATTTT
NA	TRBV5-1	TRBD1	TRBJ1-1	CASSGDRGPSTEAFF	TGCGCCAGCAGCGGGGACAGGGGACCCTCCACTGAAGCTTTCTTT
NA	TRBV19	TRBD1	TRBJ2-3	CASRGRDRGSDTQYF	TGTGCCAGTAGGGGCCGGGACAGGGGATCAGATACGCAGTATTTT
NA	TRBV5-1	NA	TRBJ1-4	CASSLGNRVSVEEKLFF	TGCGCCAGCAGCTTGGGAAACAGGGTGTCCGTGGAAGAAAAACTGTTTTTT
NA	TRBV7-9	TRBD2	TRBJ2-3	CASSLRRPSGDTDTQYF	TGTGCCAGCAGCTTACGGAGGCCTAGCGGGGACACAGATACGCAGTATTTT
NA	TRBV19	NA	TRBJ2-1	CASAVPFSYNEQFF	TGTGCCAGTGCGGTACCGTTCTCCTACAATGAGCAGTTCTTC
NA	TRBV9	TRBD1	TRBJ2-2	CASSVEGGLTGELFF	TGTGCCAGCAGCGTAGAAGGGGGCCTCACCGGGGAGCTGTTTTTT
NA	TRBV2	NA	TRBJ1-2	CASSSGTQSGYTF	TGTGCCAGCAGTTCCGGGACACAGAGCGGCTACACCTTC
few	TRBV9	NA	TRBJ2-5	CASSVATGLQETQYF	TGTGCCAGCAGCGTAGCGACGGGACTTCAAGAGACCCAGTACTTC
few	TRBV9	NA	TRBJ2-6	CASSVEAGSGANVLTF	TGTGCCAGCAGCGTGGAAGCGGGCTCTGGGGCCAACGTCCTGACTTTC
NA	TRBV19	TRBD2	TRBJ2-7	CAIDGQGSSGGAYEQYF	TGTGCCATCGACGGACAGGGGTCTAGCGGGGGGGCCTACGAGCAGTACTTC
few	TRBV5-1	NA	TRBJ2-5	CASSGQGAKQETQYF	TGCGCCAGCAGTGGGCAGGGCGCTAAACAAGAGACCCAGTACTTC
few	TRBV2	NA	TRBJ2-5	CASSPRVVTRKETQYF	TGTGCCAGCAGCCCCCGGGTGGTTACGAGAAAAGAGACCCAGTACTTC
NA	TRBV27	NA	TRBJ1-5	CASSAGYGNQPQHF	TGTGCCAGCAGCGCAGGGTACGGCAATCAGCCCCAGCATTTT
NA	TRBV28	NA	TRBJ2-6	CASTSGGAGANVLTF	TGTGCCAGCACCTCCGGCGGGGCTGGGGCCAACGTCCTGACTTTC